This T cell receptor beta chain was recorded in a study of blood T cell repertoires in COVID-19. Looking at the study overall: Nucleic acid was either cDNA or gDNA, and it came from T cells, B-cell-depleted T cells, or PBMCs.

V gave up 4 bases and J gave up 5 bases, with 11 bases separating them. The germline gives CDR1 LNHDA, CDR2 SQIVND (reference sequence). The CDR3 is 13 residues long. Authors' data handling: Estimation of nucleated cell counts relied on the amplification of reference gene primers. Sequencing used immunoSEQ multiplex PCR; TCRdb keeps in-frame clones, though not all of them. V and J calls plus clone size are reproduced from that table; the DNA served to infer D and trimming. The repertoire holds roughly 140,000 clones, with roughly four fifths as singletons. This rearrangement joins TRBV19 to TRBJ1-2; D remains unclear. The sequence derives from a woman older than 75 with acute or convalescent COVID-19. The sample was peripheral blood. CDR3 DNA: TGTGCCAGTAGTAGGGCCCCTCAATATGGCTACACCTTC. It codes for CASSRAPQYGYTF.